The rows below give T cell receptor beta chains drawn from one sample of a study of T cell repertoires in aging, cancer and after chemotherapy. Each CDR3 protein gets one entry after TCRdb re-called the multiplex PCR reads with MiXCR. The repertoire holds around 6,000 distinct CDR3 sequences, with over 30% as singletons. The sequenced material came from blood. The receptors come from a human donor in good health. CDR3s leave out the opening cysteine and the closing phenylalanine or tryptophan.

j_call	v_call	cdr3_aa
TRBJ2-3	TRBV6-5	ASSFKLAPRVSTDTQY
TRBJ1-1	TRBV19	ASSSQGGTTEAF
TRBJ2-7	TRBV5-4	ASREPGGRSYEQY
TRBJ2-2	TRBV7-9	ASSLARDSGELF
TRBJ1-4	TRBV14	ASSPRFNEKLF
TRBJ2-3	TRBV19	ATSTGISTDTQY
TRBJ1-4	TRBV19	ASSIFAQNEKLF
TRBJ1-5	TRBV19	ASRNPTGEKNQPQH
TRBJ2-7	TRBV19	ASSMGQGYEQY
TRBJ1-2	TRBV19	ASSINRNYGYT
TRBJ1-5	TRBV6-5	ASSSWGNQPQH
TRBJ2-3	TRBV18	ASSPPSASTDTQY
TRBJ2-3	TRBV19	ASNGLASPRTDTQY
TRBJ1-2	TRBV6-5	ASRKDRTYGYT
TRBJ2-3	TRBV12-3/TRBV12-4	ASSLIAGGRTDTQY
TRBJ2-6	TRBV6-1	ASSSGTGGSGANVLT
TRBJ2-1	TRBV5-6	ASSLAGRRVGQF
TRBJ1-5	TRBV6-5	ASRGTDSNQPQH
TRBJ2-5	TRBV29-1	SAESGAQETQY
TRBJ1-3	TRBV19	ASTGRPSLSSDGNTIY
TRBJ2-3	TRBV7-2	ASSPRGGSTDTQY
TRBJ1-2	TRBV27	ASSSGQGANYGYT